The 30 T cell receptor beta chains presented below share a single source sample, sequenced in a study of immune evolution from preneoplasia to lung adenocarcinoma. Profiled with immunoSEQ multiplex PCR; TCRdb holds only in-frame clones, not every one. In the table there are 10,000 or so clones, 77% of which are singletons. Material for sequencing was FFPE lung adenocarcinoma in situ tissue. These receptors all stem from a person aged 55 to 79 with lung adenocarcinoma.

This rearrangement joins TRBV7-9 to TRBJ1-4, with no clear D. The CDR3 contains 14 residues. Per germline, CDR1 SEHNR and CDR2 FQNEAQ (reference sequence). V lost 1 base to trimming and J lost 1 base, with 4 bases between them. CDR3 protein: CASSLVGTNEKLFF. DNA of the CDR3: TGTGCCAGCAGCTTAGTCGGAACTAATGAAAAACTGTTTTTT.

This chain links TRBV6-5 with TRBJ2-7, with D hard to call. V gave up 2 bases and J gave up 1 base, with 9 bases separating them. CDR1 MNHEY and CDR2 SVGAGI come from the germline V gene. The CDR3 length is 14 residues. CDR3 in amino acids: CASSYGGGSYEQYF. The CDR3 bases are TGTGCCAGCAGTTACGGTGGCGGATCCTACGAGCAGTACTTC.

This clone was found a few times. The V call is TRBV2, the J call TRBJ2-5; D gene uncertain. The ends were cut back, 7 bases at V and 1 base at J, with 4 bases in the middle. The CDR3 length is 11 residues. CDR1 is SNHLY, CDR2 FYNNEI, per germline. CDR3 region: CASTFQETQYF. CDR3 nucleotides: TGTGCCAGCACCTTCCAAGAGACCCAGTACTTC. Complete variable domain (other parts from reference TRBV2 and TRBJ2-5): EPEVTQTPSHQVTQMGQEVILRCVPISNHLYFYWYRQILGQKVEFLVSFYNNEISEKSEIFDDQFSVERPDGSNFTLKIRSTKLEDSAMYFCASTFQETQYFGPGTRLLVL.

The chain couples TRBV4-2 to TRBJ1-2, with D hard to call. The germline V and J ends were trimmed by 3 bases and 8 bases, with 19 bases remaining between them. Germline V gene sequence: CDR1 LGHNA, CDR2 YNFKEQ. This CDR3 spans 15 amino acids. The CDR3 here is CASSQRVDGLTGYTF. CDR3 coding DNA: TGTGCCAGCAGCCAGCGTGTTGACGGACTTACGGGCTACACCTTC.

J is TRBJ2-4 and V is TRBV9; D not certain. This CDR3 has 14 residues. Germline lookup yields CDR1 SGDLS and CDR2 YYNGEE. V lost 4 bases and J lost 9, with 17 bases in between. CDR3 coding DNA: TGTGCCAGCAGCCCGAGAGGCGGCGGCGGCATTCAGTACTTC. This codes for CASSPRGGGGIQYF.

This clone was observed a handful of times. The chain uses TRBV4-1 and TRBJ2-1; D is unresolved. The germline CDR1 and CDR2 sequences are MGHRA and YSYEKL. The CDR3 totals 12 residues. Trimming took 0 bases from V and 5 from J, leaving 2 bases between them. The CDR3 region is CASSQENNEQFF. CDR3 DNA sequence: TGCGCCAGCAGCCAAGAAAACAATGAGCAGTTCTTC.

The chain couples TRBV6-6 to TRBJ2-2; the D is unclear. V was shortened by 0 bases and J by 2 bases, with 1 base between the two germline ends. Germline V gives CDR1 MNHNY, CDR2 SVGAGI (reference sequence). The CDR3 has 13 amino acids. The CDR3 loop is CASSYSNTGELFF. As DNA, the CDR3 is TGTGCCAGCAGTTACTCCAACACCGGGGAGCTGTTTTTT.

V usage is TRBV11-2 and J usage is TRBJ2-3; perhaps TRBD1 as D (6 bases). Germline V lookup: CDR1 SGHAT, CDR2 FQNNGV. V dropped 7 bases and J dropped 2 bases, with 10 bases sitting between them. The CDR3 runs 13 residues. DNA for the CDR3: TGTGCCAGCATAACAGGGATCACAGATACGCAGTATTTT. This sequence encodes CASITGITDTQYF.

This rearrangement joins TRBV7-9 to TRBJ1-5, with a possible D match to TRBD1 (6 bases). Germline-derived CDR1 and CDR2 are SEHNR and FQNEAQ (reference sequence). V was clipped by 3 bases and J by 9 bases, with 12 bases between them. The CDR3 consists of 13 residues. The CDR3 sequence: CASSLGGGSPQHF. The DNA of the CDR3 is TGTGCCAGCAGCTTGGGGGGCGGATCGCCCCAGCATTTT.

This clone occurred a few times. The rearrangement links TRBV7-3 to TRBJ1-1; D gene unclear. V was clipped by 1 base and J by 1 base, with 10 bases between them. Germline assignment: CDR1 SGHTA and CDR2 FQGTGA. The CDR3 has 15 residues. The chain's CDR3 is CASSLMRGGNTEAFF. The CDR3 DNA reads as TGTGCCAGCAGCTTAATGCGGGGAGGGAACACTGAAGCTTTCTTT.

The chain couples TRBV18 to TRBJ1-4, with unresolved D. The CDR3 is made up of 16 amino acids. V dropped 1 base and J dropped 1 base, with 10 bases sitting between them. CDR1 is KGHSH, CDR2 LQKENI, per germline. CDR3 loop: CASSPLDRRTNEKLFF. DNA of the CDR3: TGTGCCAGCTCACCACTGGACCGCAGAACTAATGAAAAACTGTTTTTT.

This clone turned up a few times. The chain combines TRBV18 with TRBJ1-1; no reliable D call. Germline V CDR1 and CDR2: KGHSH, LQKENI. This CDR3 is 18 amino acids long. Trimming left V 2 bases short and J 0 bases short, with 19 bases between. The CDR3 loop reads CASSPLPAGGNMNTEAFF. DNA for the CDR3: TGTGCCAGCTCACCATTGCCCGCGGGAGGGAATATGAACACTGAAGCTTTCTTT.

V usage is TRBV7-6 and J usage is TRBJ2-2; D is uncertain. V dropped 3 bases and J dropped 1 base, with 9 bases sitting between them. Germline CDR1 reads SGHVS; CDR2 reads FNYEAQ. CDR3 size: 15 residues. CDR3 bases: TGTGCCAGCAGCTTTAATGACCTGAACACCGGGGAGCTGTTTTTT. It encodes CASSFNDLNTGELFF.

This chain joins TRBV7-2 and TRBJ1-1; the D is unclear. The CDR3 is 15 residues long. Germline V lookup: CDR1 SGHTA, CDR2 FQGNSA. V was cut by 4 bases and J by 1 base, with 13 bases left in between. In DNA form, the CDR3 reads TGTGCCAGCAGCTACAGTGGGAACAGGAACACTGAAGCTTTCTTT. Amino acids: CASSYSGNRNTEAFF.

The chain is built from TRBV4-3 and TRBJ1-2; 8 positions match TRBD1. The CDR3 sequence is 17 residues long. In germline, CDR1 is LGHNA, CDR2 YSLEER. V was pared by 4 bases and J by 4 bases, with 14 bases of the junction left unmatched. The CDR3 nucleotides are TGCGCCAGCAGCCCCTACCAAGGGACAGGACTATTCTATGGCTACACCTTC. Translation: CASSPYQGTGLFYGYTF.

The chain carries TRBV9 and TRBJ2-2; D is perhaps TRBD1 (6 bases). This CDR3 has 15 residues. Between the trimmed V and J ends, which lost 2 bases and 1 base, there was a span of 9 bases. Germline V gene lookup returns CDR1 SGDLS and CDR2 YYNGEE. The CDR3, as DNA: TGTGCCAGCAGCGTTCAGGGGATGAACACCGGGGAGCTGTTTTTT. This gives the protein CASSVQGMNTGELFF.

The rearrangement links TRBV2 to TRBJ1-5; D gene unclear. Germline V gene lookup returns CDR1 SNHLY and CDR2 FYNNEI. There are 14 residues in the CDR3. V was pared by 6 bases and J by 4 bases, with 13 bases between. The CDR3 coding sequence is TGTGCCAGCAGCTCTGGACCGAAGAATCAGCCCCAGCATTTT. As protein: CASSSGPKNQPQHF.

This chain uses TRBV19 with TRBJ2-3; no clear D gene. CDR1 and CDR2 (germline): LNHDA, SQIVND (reference sequence). The V end was cut by 5 bases, the J end by 0 bases, with 18 bases between. The CDR3 length is 17 residues. CDR3 residues: CASSPTSGSTSTDTQYF. The CDR3 DNA sequence: TGTGCCAGTAGTCCGACGTCCGGGTCGACTAGCACAGATACGCAGTATTTT.

The chain combines TRBV5-1 with TRBJ2-3; D is unclear. V dropped 0 bases and J dropped 2 bases, with 10 bases sitting between them. The CDR3 is 15 residues long. CDR1 is SGHRS and CDR2 is YFSETQ in the germline V gene. CDR3 coding DNA: TGCGCCAGCAGCTTGGGGGTGGGCGCCACAGATACGCAGTATTTT. Its translation is CASSLGVGATDTQYF.

The V call is TRBV19, the J call TRBJ2-1; 12 bases align to TRBD2. The germline V gene encodes CDR1 LNHDA and CDR2 SQIVND (reference sequence). The V segment lost 5 bases and the J segment 6 bases; nucleotides outside the gene matches: 11. The CDR3 runs 17 residues. CDR3 amino acids: CASSRKATSGGLNEQFF. In DNA, the CDR3 is TGTGCCAGTAGTCGAAAAGCCACTAGCGGGGGGCTCAATGAGCAGTTCTTC. Together with reference TRBV19 and TRBJ2-1, the CDR3 gives the full variable domain: DGGITQSPKYLFRKEGQNVTLSCEQNLNHDAMYWYRQDPGQGLRLIYYSQIVNDFQKGDIAEGYSVSREKKESFPLTVTSAQKNPTAFYLCASSRKATSGGLNEQFFGPGTRLTVL.

V usage is TRBV9 and J usage is TRBJ1-1, with D perhaps TRBD1 (6 bases). V dropped 1 base and J dropped 1 base, with 8 bases sitting between them. Germline CDR1 and CDR2: SGDLS and YYNGEE. This CDR3 comprises 14 residues. DNA for the CDR3: TGTGCCAGCAGCGTATTGGACAGGAACACTGAAGCTTTCTTT. Its translation: CASSVLDRNTEAFF.

This chain connects TRBV30 to TRBJ1-2; a weak D match, TRBD1 (6 bases). The V gene's germline CDR1 is GTSNPN and CDR2 SVGIG (reference sequence). The CDR3 covers 14 residues. V lost 0 bases, J lost 11 bases, and 19 bases lay in between. The CDR3 loop reads CAWSVGQLAPGYTF. In DNA, the CDR3 is TGTGCCTGGAGTGTTGGACAGCTCGCTCCGGGATACACCTTC.

This rearrangement joins TRBV7-9 to TRBJ2-3, with 8 bases aligning to TRBD1. Germline lookup yields CDR1 SEHNR and CDR2 FQNEAQ (reference sequence). V lost 5 bases to trimming and J lost 1 base; unmatched junction nucleotides: 8. The CDR3 consists of 16 residues. CDR3 DNA sequence: TGTGCCAGCAGCCCCTGGACAGGGATCCGCACAGATACGCAGTATTTT. It is translated as CASSPWTGIRTDTQYF.

This clone was counted once. The CDR3 protein is CSVKQGLHTEAFF. The CDR3 coding sequence is TGCAGCGTTAAACAGGGGTTGCACACTGAAGCTTTCTTT. The V call is TRBV29-1, the J call TRBJ1-1; 7 bases line up with TRBD1. The CDR3 is 13 residues long. J lost 3 bases, V lost 5 bases, and 6 bases had no gene match. Per the germline V gene, CDR1 is SQVTM and CDR2 is ANQGSEA. Together with reference TRBV29-1 and TRBJ1-1, the CDR3 gives the full variable domain: SAVISQKPSRDICQRGTSLTIQCQVDSQVTMMFWYRQQPGQSLTLIATANQGSEATYESGFVIDKFPISRPNLTFSTLTVSNMSPEDSSIYLCSVKQGLHTEAFFGQGTRLTVV.

This clone was observed a handful of times. This rearrangement joins TRBV7-9 to TRBJ2-7, with 7 bases matching TRBD1. With 0 bases clipped from V and 7 bases from J, the junction kept 9 bases outside the gene matches. Germline V gene lookup returns CDR1 SEHNR and CDR2 FQNEAQ (reference sequence). The CDR3 runs to 15 residues. The CDR3 is CASSLAQTGPREQYF. CDR3 nucleotide sequence: TGTGCCAGCAGCTTAGCCCAGACAGGGCCGAGGGAGCAGTACTTC. Complete variable domain (other parts from reference TRBV7-9 and TRBJ2-7): DTGVSQNPRHKITKRGQNVTFRCDPISEHNRLYWYRQTLGQGPEFLTYFQNEAQLEKSRLLSDRFSAERPKGSFSTLEIQRTEQGDSAMYLCASSLAQTGPREQYFGPGTRLTVT.

This clone is large in the sample. J is TRBJ2-7 and V is TRBV7-2; 8 bases align to TRBD1. The germline V gene encodes CDR1 SGHTA and CDR2 FQGNSA. This CDR3 contains 18 residues. The V gene end was trimmed by 1 base and the J gene end by 2 bases; junction bases not matched to a gene: 13. CDR3 residues: CASSLVYRDRSLTYEQYF. The DNA for the CDR3 is TGTGCCAGCAGCTTAGTTTACCGGGACAGGAGTCTGACCTACGAGCAGTACTTC.

This chain links TRBV5-6 with TRBJ2-1; TRBD2 aligns across 10 bases. Germline assignment: CDR1 SGHDT and CDR2 YYEEEE. The CDR3 runs to 15 residues. Germline trimming cut 3 bases from V and 5 bases from J; bases unmatched to any gene: 5. The CDR3 DNA reads as TGTGCCAGCAGCTCGGAGCGGGGGGGCCACAATGAGCAGTTCTTC. This encodes CASSSERGGHNEQFF.

The genes are TRBV4-2 and TRBJ1-2; 7 bases match TRBD1. The trim removed 0 bases at V and 3 bases at J, leaving 7 bases unmatched. From germline, CDR1 is LGHNA and CDR2 YNFKEQ. This CDR3 has 16 residues. The CDR3 sequence: CASSQDRQGGHYGYTF. The CDR3 nucleotides are TGTGCCAGCAGCCAAGATCGACAAGGGGGCCACTATGGCTACACCTTC.

The chain has TRBV2 and TRBJ1-4; D not resolved. V lost 6 bases to trimming and J lost 7 bases, with 3 bases between them. In germline, CDR1 is SNHLY, CDR2 FYNNEI. The CDR3 contains 10 residues. This chain's CDR3 is CASSREKLFF. In DNA, the CDR3 is TGTGCCAGCAGCCGTGAAAAACTGTTTTTT.

The chain links TRBV28 to TRBJ2-2; no clear D gene. The CDR3 runs 13 residues. Germline V lookup: CDR1 MDHEN, CDR2 SYDVKM. Deletions cut 7 bases from V and 4 bases from J, with 10 bases between. The CDR3 nucleotides are TGTGCCAGCAATCTAGGAGCCACCGGGGAGCTGTTTTTT. Amino acids: CASNLGATGELFF.